These 7 T cell receptor beta chains came from one sample sequenced in a study of Tregs in tolerant kidney transplant recipients. Only in-frame clones appear in the TCRdb table, and some are missing; sequencing was by immunoSEQ multiplex PCR. The sample has approximately 69,000 clones, 85% to 90% seen once. The sequences come from CD4+ T cells from blood, collected before the transplant. The origin of the receptors is a human donor who received a combined kidney and bone marrow transplant.

V and J are TRBV11-3 and TRBJ1-4; 7 nucleotides align to TRBD1. Unmatched junction bases numbered 6, after V lost 4 bases and J lost 7 bases. The germline V gene has CDR1 SGHNT and CDR2 YENEEA. The CDR3 is made up of 14 amino acids. DNA of the CDR3: TGTGCCAGCAGCTCCGGGACAGTTGGTGAAAAACTGTTTTTT. It translates to CASSSGTVGEKLFF. Complete variable domain (other parts from reference TRBV11-3 and TRBJ1-4): EAGVVQSPRYKIIEKKQPVAFWCNPISGHNTLYWYLQNLGQGPELLIRYENEEAVDDSQLPKDRFSAERLKGVDSTLKIQPAELGDSAVYLCASSSGTVGEKLFFGSGTQLSVL.

The V call is TRBV5-1, the J call TRBJ1-2; the match to TRBD1 covers 7 bases. Germline trimming cut 3 bases from V and 7 bases from J; bases unmatched to any gene: 6. Germline lookup yields CDR1 SGHRS and CDR2 YFSETQ. CDR3 size: 13 residues. The CDR3 sequence is CASSWDSQAGYTF. The CDR3 nucleotides read TGCGCCAGCAGCTGGGACAGCCAGGCTGGCTACACCTTC.

The chain has TRBV6-1 and TRBJ2-1, with 13 positions matching TRBD2. From germline, CDR1 is MNHNS and CDR2 SASEGT. CDR3 length: 15 amino acids. V was pared by 4 bases and J by 6 bases, with 3 bases of the junction left unmatched. The CDR3 here is CASSGRTSGGNEQFF. The CDR3 DNA reads TGTGCCAGCAGTGGTCGGACTAGCGGGGGCAATGAGCAGTTCTTC.

The chain joins TRBV5-1 to TRBJ2-3, with 7 bases aligning to TRBD2. With 1 base clipped from V and 2 bases from J, the junction kept 7 bases outside the gene matches. Germline V gene lookup returns CDR1 SGHRS and CDR2 YFSETQ. The CDR3 extends over 16 amino acids. The CDR3 is CASSLPGLLVTDTQYF. For the CDR3, the DNA is TGCGCCAGCAGCTTGCCGGGACTACTCGTCACAGATACGCAGTATTTT.

V is TRBV7-8 and J is TRBJ2-1; 7 nucleotides line up with TRBD1. The CDR3 contains 15 residues. With V trimmed by 4 bases and J by 4 bases, 7 bases remained unmatched. Looked up from germline, CDR1 is SGHVS and CDR2 is FQNEAQ. The CDR3 loop is CASSWLRQGYNEQFF. CDR3 nucleotide sequence: TGTGCCAGCAGCTGGTTAAGACAGGGTTACAATGAGCAGTTCTTC.

V gene TRBV5-1 combines with J gene TRBJ2-5; D might be TRBD1 (5 bases). The V gene lost 2 bases and the J gene lost 5 bases, with 10 bases spanning the gap. The CDR3 sequence is 13 residues long. Germline CDR1 and CDR2: SGHRS and YFSETQ. The CDR3 reads CASSFSGLETQYF. CDR3 nucleotides: TGCGCCAGCAGCTTCTCAGGGTTGGAGACCCAGTACTTC.

This clone was observed a few times. The rearrangement uses TRBV2 and TRBJ2-2; TRBD2 matches 8 bases. V shed 7 bases, J shed 0 bases, and the junction held 4 bases outside the gene matches. This CDR3 comprises 15 residues. The V gene's germline CDR1 is SNHLY and CDR2 FYNNEI. As DNA, the CDR3 is TGTGCCAGCAACGGACTAGCTGCGAACACCGGGGAGCTGTTTTTT. Translated, it gives CASNGLAANTGELFF.